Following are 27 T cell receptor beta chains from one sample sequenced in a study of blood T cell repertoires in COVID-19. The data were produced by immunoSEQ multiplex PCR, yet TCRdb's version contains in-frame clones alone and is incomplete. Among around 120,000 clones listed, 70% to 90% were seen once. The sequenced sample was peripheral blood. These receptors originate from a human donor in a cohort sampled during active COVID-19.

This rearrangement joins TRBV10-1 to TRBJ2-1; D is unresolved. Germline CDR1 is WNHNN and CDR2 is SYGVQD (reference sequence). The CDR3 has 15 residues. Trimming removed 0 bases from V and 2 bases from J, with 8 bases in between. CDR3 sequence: CASSESWQTYNEQFF. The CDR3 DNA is TGCGCCAGCAGTGAGTCTTGGCAGACCTACAATGAGCAGTTCTTC.

CDR3 region: CASSRGGAINEQFF. In DNA, the CDR3 is TGTGCCAGCAGCCGCGGGGGGGCTATCAATGAGCAGTTCTTC. This chain joins TRBV4-2 and TRBJ2-1; TRBD2 aligns across 9 bases. Germline-derived CDR1 and CDR2 are LGHNA and YNFKEQ. This CDR3 is built from 14 residues. Trimming removed 4 bases from V and 6 bases from J; junction bases left unmatched: 4.

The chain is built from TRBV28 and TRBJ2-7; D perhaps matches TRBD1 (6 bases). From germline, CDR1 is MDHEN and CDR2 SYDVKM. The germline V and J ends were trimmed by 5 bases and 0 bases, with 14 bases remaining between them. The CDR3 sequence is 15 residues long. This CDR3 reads CASSLGTMSSYEQYF. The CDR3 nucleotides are TGTGCCAGCAGTCTTGGGACAATGAGCTCCTACGAGCAGTACTTC.

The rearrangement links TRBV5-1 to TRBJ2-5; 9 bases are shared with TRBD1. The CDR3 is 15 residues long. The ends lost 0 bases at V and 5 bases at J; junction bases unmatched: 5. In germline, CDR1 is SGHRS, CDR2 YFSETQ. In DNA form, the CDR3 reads TGCGCCAGCAGCTTGGTCAACAGGGGGCTGGAGACCCAGTACTTC. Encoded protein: CASSLVNRGLETQYF.

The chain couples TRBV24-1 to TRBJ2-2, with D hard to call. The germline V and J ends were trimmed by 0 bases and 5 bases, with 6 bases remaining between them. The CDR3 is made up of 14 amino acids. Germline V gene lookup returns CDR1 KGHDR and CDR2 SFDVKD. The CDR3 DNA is TGTGCCACCAGTGATTTGCGGGTTACCGGGGAGCTGTTTTTT. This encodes CATSDLRVTGELFF.

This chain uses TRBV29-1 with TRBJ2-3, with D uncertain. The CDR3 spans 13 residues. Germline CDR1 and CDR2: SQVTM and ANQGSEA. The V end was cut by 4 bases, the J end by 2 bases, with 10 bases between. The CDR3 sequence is CSVVVAHTDTQYF. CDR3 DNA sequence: TGCAGCGTTGTCGTAGCTCACACAGATACGCAGTATTTT.

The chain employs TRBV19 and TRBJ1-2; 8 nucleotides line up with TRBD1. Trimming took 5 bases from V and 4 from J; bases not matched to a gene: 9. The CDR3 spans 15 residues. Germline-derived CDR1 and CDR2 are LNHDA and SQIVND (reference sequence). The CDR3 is CASSFGQGVTYGYTF. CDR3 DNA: TGTGCCAGTAGTTTCGGACAGGGAGTTACCTATGGCTACACCTTC.

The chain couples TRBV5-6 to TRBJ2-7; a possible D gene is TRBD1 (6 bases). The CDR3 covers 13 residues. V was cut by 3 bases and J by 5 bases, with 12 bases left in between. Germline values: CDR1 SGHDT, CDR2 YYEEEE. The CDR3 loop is CASSWQGRDEQYF. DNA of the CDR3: TGTGCCAGCAGCTGGCAGGGGCGAGACGAGCAGTACTTC.

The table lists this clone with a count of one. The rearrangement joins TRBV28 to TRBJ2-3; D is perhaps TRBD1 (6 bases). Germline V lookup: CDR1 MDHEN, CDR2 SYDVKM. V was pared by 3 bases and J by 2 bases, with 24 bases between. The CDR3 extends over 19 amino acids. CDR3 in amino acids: CASSFWITGRGRNTDTQYF. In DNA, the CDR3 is TGTGCCAGCAGTTTTTGGATCACAGGGCGCGGGCGAAACACAGATACGCAGTATTTT.

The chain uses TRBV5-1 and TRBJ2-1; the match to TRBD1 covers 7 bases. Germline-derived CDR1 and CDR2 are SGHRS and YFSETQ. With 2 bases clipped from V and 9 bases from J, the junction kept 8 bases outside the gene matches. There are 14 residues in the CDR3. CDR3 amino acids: CASSLLPGGGEQFF. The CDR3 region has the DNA TGCGCCAGCAGCTTATTACCAGGGGGTGGTGAGCAGTTCTTC.

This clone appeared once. The CDR3 region has the DNA TGCGCCAGCAGCTTGAACCAGGGGAATGGCTACACCTTC. Protein: CASSLNQGNGYTF. The chain employs TRBV5-1 and TRBJ1-2; D perhaps matches TRBD1 (6 bases). The germline V gene encodes CDR1 SGHRS and CDR2 YFSETQ. The germline V and J ends were trimmed by 1 base and 6 bases, with 10 bases remaining between them. The CDR3 loop spans 13 amino acids.

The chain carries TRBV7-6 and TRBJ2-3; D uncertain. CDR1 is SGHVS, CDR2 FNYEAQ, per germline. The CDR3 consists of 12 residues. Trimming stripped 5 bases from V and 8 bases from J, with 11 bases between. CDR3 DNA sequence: TGTGCCAGCAGCCACGCCCTCGGTACGCAGTATTTT. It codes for CASSHALGTQYF.

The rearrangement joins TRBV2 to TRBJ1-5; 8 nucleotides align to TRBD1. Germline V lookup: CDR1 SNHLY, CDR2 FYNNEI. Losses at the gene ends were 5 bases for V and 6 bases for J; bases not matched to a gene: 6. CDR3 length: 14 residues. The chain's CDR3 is CASSQGASGQPQHF. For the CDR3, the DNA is TGTGCCAGCAGTCAGGGGGCGTCGGGTCAGCCCCAGCATTTT.

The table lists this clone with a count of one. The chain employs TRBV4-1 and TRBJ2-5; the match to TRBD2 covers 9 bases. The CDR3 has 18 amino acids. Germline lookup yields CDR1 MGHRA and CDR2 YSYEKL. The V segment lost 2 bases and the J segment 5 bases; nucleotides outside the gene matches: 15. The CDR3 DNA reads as TGCGCCAGCAGCCAACTTAGCGGGGTGCGGGGGGGTCGGGAGACCCAGTACTTC. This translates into CASSQLSGVRGGRETQYF.

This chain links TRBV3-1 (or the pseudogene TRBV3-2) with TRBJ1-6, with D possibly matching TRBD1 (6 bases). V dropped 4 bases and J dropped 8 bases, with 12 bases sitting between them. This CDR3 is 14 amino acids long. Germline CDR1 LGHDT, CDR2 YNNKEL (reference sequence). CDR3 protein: CASSPQHRDSPLHF. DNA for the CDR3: TGTGCCAGCAGCCCTCAACACAGGGATTCACCCCTCCACTTT.

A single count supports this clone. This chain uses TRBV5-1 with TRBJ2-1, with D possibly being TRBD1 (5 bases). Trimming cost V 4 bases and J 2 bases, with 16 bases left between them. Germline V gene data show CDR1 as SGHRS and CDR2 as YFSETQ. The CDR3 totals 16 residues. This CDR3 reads CASSLGNRQAYNEQFF. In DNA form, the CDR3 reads TGCGCCAGCAGCCTTGGGAACAGGCAAGCCTACAATGAGCAGTTCTTC.

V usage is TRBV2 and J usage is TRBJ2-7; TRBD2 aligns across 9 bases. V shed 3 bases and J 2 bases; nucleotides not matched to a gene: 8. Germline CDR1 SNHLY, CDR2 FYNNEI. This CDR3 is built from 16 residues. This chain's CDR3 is CASSDRPAGGTYEQYF. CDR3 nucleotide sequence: TGTGCCAGCAGTGACCGGCCAGCGGGGGGCACCTACGAGCAGTACTTC.

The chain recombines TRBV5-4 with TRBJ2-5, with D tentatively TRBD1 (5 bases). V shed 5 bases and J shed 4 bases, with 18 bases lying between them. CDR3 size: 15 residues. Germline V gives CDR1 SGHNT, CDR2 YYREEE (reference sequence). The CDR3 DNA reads TGTGCCAGCAGGCTGGACGCCCGTCAGGGAGAGACCCAGTACTTC. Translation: CASRLDARQGETQYF.

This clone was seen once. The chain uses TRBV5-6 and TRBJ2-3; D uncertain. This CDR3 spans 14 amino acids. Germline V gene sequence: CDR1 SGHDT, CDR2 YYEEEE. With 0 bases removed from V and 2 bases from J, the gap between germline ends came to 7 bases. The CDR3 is CASSLGPNTDTQYF. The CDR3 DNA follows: TGTGCCAGCAGCTTGGGGCCCAACACAGATACGCAGTATTTT.

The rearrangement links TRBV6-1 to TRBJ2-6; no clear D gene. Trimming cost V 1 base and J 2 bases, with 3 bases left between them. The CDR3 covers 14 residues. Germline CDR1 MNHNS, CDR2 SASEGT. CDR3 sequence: CASSEDTGANVLTF. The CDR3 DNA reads TGTGCCAGCAGTGAAGACACTGGGGCCAACGTCCTGACTTTC.

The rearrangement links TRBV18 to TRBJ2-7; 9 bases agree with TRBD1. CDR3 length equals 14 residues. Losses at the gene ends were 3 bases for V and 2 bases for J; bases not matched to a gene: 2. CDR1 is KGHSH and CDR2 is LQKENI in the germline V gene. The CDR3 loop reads CASSPTGGTYEQYF. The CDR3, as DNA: TGTGCCAGCTCACCGACAGGGGGTACCTACGAGCAGTACTTC.

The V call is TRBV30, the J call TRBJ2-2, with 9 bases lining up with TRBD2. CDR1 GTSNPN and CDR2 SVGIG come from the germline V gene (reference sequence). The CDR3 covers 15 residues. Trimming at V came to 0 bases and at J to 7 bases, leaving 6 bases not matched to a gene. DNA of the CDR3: TGTGCCTGGAGTGTCCCCGGGACTAGCATCGGGGAGCTGTTTTTT. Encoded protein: CAWSVPGTSIGELFF.

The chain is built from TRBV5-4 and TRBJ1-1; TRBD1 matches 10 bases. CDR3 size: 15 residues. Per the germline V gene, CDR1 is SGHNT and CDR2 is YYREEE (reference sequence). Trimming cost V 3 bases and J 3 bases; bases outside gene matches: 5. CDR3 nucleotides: TGTGCCAGCAGCTCCCCGACAGGGGGCTACACTGAAGCTTTCTTT. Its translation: CASSSPTGGYTEAFF.

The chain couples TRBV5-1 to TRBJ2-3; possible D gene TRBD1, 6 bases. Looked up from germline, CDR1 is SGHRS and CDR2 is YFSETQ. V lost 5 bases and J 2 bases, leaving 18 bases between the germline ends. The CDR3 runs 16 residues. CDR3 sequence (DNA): TGCGCCAGCAGTCCCGGTTTGGGGGCGAACACAGATACGCAGTATTTT. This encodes CASSPGLGANTDTQYF. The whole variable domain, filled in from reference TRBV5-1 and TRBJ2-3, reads KAGVTQTPRYLIKTRGQQVTLSCSPISGHRSVSWYQQTPGQGLQFLFEYFSETQRNKGNFPGRFSGRQFSNSRSEMNVSTLELGDSALYLCASSPGLGANTDTQYFGPGTRLTVL.

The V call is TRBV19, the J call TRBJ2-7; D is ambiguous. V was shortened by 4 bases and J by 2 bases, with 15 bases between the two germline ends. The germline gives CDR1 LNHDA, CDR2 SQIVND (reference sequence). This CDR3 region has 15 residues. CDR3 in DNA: TGTGCCAGTAGTAGCTCAACCTCAGTGGCCTACGAGCAGTACTTC. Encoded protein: CASSSSTSVAYEQYF.

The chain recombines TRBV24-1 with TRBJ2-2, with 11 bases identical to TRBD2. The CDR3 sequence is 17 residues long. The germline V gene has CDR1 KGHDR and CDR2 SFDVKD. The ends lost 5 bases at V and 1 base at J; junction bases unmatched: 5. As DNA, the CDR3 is TGTGCCACCAGTGCCCTCACTAGCGGGGGGAACACCGGGGAGCTGTTTTTT. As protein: CATSALTSGGNTGELFF.

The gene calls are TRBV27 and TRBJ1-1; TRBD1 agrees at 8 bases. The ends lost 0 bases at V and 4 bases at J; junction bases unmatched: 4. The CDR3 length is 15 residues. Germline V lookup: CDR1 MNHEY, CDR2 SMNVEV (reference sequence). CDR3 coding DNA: TGTGCCAGCAGTTTATCGTGGACAGGGACCACTGAAGCTTTCTTT. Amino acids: CASSLSWTGTTEAFF.